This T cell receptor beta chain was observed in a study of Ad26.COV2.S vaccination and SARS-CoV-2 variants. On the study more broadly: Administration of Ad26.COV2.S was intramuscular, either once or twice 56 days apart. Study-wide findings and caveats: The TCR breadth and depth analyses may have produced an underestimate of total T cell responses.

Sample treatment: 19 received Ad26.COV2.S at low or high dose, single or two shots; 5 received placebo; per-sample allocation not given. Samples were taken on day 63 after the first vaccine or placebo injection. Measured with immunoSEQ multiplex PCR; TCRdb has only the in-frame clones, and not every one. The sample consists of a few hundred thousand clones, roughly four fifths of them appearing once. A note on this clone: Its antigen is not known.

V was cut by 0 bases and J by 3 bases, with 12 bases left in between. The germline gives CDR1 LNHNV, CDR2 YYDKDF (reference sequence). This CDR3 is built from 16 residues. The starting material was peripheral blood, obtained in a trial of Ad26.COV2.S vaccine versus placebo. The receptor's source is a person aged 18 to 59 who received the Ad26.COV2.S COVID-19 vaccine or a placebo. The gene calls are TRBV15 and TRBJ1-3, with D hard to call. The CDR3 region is CATSRELKKSGNTIYF. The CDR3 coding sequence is TGTGCCACCAGCAGAGAACTGAAGAAGAGTGGAAACACCATATATTTT.